These 16 T cell receptor beta chains came from one sample sequenced in a study of blood T cell repertoires in COVID-19. Assay: immunoSEQ multiplex PCR; the TCRdb copy retains only in-frame clones and omits some. The profile covers some 280,000 clones, with over 80% appearing a single time and around 4.2% taken by the ten largest. Sequenced: peripheral blood. Receptors originate from a woman between 45 and 60 years old with active or convalescent COVID-19.

V and J are TRBV14 and TRBJ2-2; unclear D gene. The V and J ends lost 1 base and 6 bases respectively, with 15 bases between them. The germline CDR1 and CDR2 sequences are SGHDN and FVKESK. The CDR3 sequence is 16 residues long. In DNA form, the CDR3 reads TGTGCCAGCAGCCAAGGACTGGTAACCCGCGCCGGGGAGCTGTTTTTT. Protein product: CASSQGLVTRAGELFF.

The rearrangement uses TRBV3-1 (or the pseudogene TRBV3-2) and TRBJ2-7; possible D gene TRBD2, 6 bases. This CDR3 is built from 18 residues. Trimming cost V 0 bases and J 0 bases, with 18 bases left between them. The V gene's germline CDR1 is LGHDT and CDR2 YNNKEL (reference sequence). The CDR3 nucleotides read TGTGCCAGCAGCCAAGATCAGAGGCGGGGTCTTATCTCCTACGAGCAGTACTTC. Residues: CASSQDQRRGLISYEQYF.

This rearrangement joins TRBV28 to TRBJ1-2, with D unresolved. Germline V CDR1 and CDR2: MDHEN, SYDVKM. Trimming removed 6 bases from V and 5 bases from J, with 22 bases in between. CDR3 length: 16 residues. The CDR3 is CASSSLRRSFLYGYTF. The CDR3 region has the DNA TGTGCCAGCAGCTCCCTTCGGAGGAGCTTTTTGTATGGCTACACCTTC.

V and J are TRBV5-4 and TRBJ1-6; a weak D match, TRBD1 (5 bases). Germline-derived CDR1 and CDR2 are SGHNT and YYREEE (reference sequence). With 4 bases removed from V and 6 bases from J, the gap between germline ends came to 11 bases. The CDR3 totals 14 residues. This chain's CDR3 is CASSAGGGNSPLHF. In DNA form, the CDR3 reads TGTGCCAGCAGCGCTGGGGGGGGTAATTCACCCCTCCACTTT.

The chain joins TRBV10-3 to TRBJ1-2; TRBD1 matches at 9 bases. CDR3 size: 16 residues. The V segment lost 3 bases and the J segment 6 bases; nucleotides outside the gene matches: 11. Germline CDR1 is ENHRY and CDR2 is SYGVKD. The CDR3 protein is CAISERWGQGIDGYTF. The CDR3 DNA reads TGTGCCATCAGTGAACGGTGGGGACAGGGCATCGATGGCTACACCTTC.

The rearrangement joins TRBV30 to TRBJ1-5, with unresolved D. In germline, CDR1 is GTSNPN, CDR2 SVGIG (reference sequence). Trimming removed 8 bases at V and 0 bases at J, with 14 bases between. This CDR3 has 14 residues. In DNA, the CDR3 is TGTGCCCTCTCAAGGGAGGTTAGCAATCAGCCCCAGCATTTT. It specifies CALSREVSNQPQHF. The full variable domain, its missing parts supplied by reference TRBV30 and TRBJ1-5, is SQTIHQWPATLVQPVGSPLSLECTVEGTSNPNLYWYRQAAGRGLQLLFYSVGIGQISSEVPQNLSASRPQDRQFILSSKKLLLSDSGFYLCALSREVSNQPQHFGDGTRLSIL.

The rearrangement uses TRBV6-5 and TRBJ2-5; the match to TRBD2 covers 7 bases. The CDR3 consists of 15 residues. From germline, CDR1 is MNHEY and CDR2 SVGAGI. The ends lost 5 bases at V and 5 bases at J; junction bases unmatched: 11. The CDR3 nucleotides read TGTGCCAGCAGTACATACACCGGGGGGTGGGAGACCCAGTACTTC. Its protein is CASSTYTGGWETQYF.

In this sample, this clone turned up once. The gene calls are TRBV5-1 and TRBJ1-1, with 8 bases identical to TRBD1. Germline loops: CDR1 SGHRS, CDR2 YFSETQ. This CDR3 spans 15 amino acids. Losses at the gene ends were 4 bases for V and 3 bases for J; bases not matched to a gene: 8. In DNA form, the CDR3 reads TGCGCCAGCAGCCCGGACAGGGTTCGTTACACTGAAGCTTTCTTT. This translates into CASSPDRVRYTEAFF.

The chain links TRBV6-5 to TRBJ1-2; D unclear. The V and J ends lost 6 bases and 4 bases respectively, with 12 bases between them. Germline lookup yields CDR1 MNHEY and CDR2 SVGAGI. The CDR3 covers 13 residues. In DNA, the CDR3 is TGTGCCAGCAGGTACACCGGGATCTATGGCTACACCTTC. The encoded protein is CASRYTGIYGYTF.

The chain is built from TRBV18 and TRBJ1-1, with 7 nucleotides matching TRBD1. This CDR3 has 15 amino acids. Germline-derived CDR1 and CDR2 are KGHSH and LQKENI. Trimming cost V 3 bases and J 4 bases; bases outside gene matches: 8. The CDR3 reads CASSPTQGGATEAFF. The CDR3 DNA reads TGTGCCAGCTCACCGACTCAGGGGGGCGCCACTGAAGCTTTCTTT.

V is TRBV5-1 and J is TRBJ1-1; a weak D match, TRBD1 (5 bases). In germline, CDR1 is SGHRS, CDR2 YFSETQ. V lost 4 bases, J lost 1 base, and 14 bases lay in between. CDR3 length: 15 amino acids. DNA for the CDR3: TGCGCCAGCAGCCTACGGGTGGGGGGGAACACTGAAGCTTTCTTT. It codes for CASSLRVGGNTEAFF.

The V gene is TRBV6-5, the J gene TRBJ2-7, with 9 bases fitting TRBD1. The CDR3 length is 13 residues. J gave up 5 bases and V 9 bases, and 8 bases lay outside the gene matches. The germline V gene encodes CDR1 MNHEY and CDR2 SVGAGI. For the CDR3, the DNA is TGTGCCAGTATCCGGGACAGGGCTGACGAGCAGTACTTC. Its translation: CASIRDRADEQYF.

V gene TRBV28 combines with J gene TRBJ2-3; D is perhaps TRBD2 (5 bases). The CDR3 runs 14 residues. Germline V gene lookup returns CDR1 MDHEN and CDR2 SYDVKM. The V end lost 0 bases, the J end lost 3 bases, and 7 bases lay between the germline ends. CDR3 coding DNA: TGTGCCAGCAGTTTATGGGGCGGGACAGATACGCAGTATTTT. Translation: CASSLWGGTDTQYF.

Written as DNA, the CDR3 is TGTGCCAGCAGTTTATCGTCGGGGGGCAGAGATGAAAAACTGTTTTTT. Translation gives CASSLSSGGRDEKLFF. The chain joins TRBV27 to TRBJ1-4, with D perhaps matching TRBD1 (6 bases). Trimming took 0 bases from V and 6 from J, leaving 14 bases between them. CDR3 length: 16 amino acids. Germline lookup yields CDR1 MNHEY and CDR2 SMNVEV (reference sequence).

This chain joins TRBV2 and TRBJ2-3; 9 positions agree with TRBD1. J lost 4 bases, V lost 9 bases, and 8 bases had no gene match. The CDR3 totals 14 residues. Germline CDR1 and CDR2: SNHLY and FYNNEI. CDR3 sequence: CASKQGAVPDTQYF. The CDR3 DNA is TGTGCCAGTAAACAGGGGGCAGTACCAGATACGCAGTATTTT. Drawing the rest from reference TRBV2 and TRBJ2-3, the complete variable domain is EPEVTQTPSHQVTQMGQEVILRCVPISNHLYFYWYRQILGQKVEFLVSFYNNEISEKSEIFDDQFSVERPDGSNFTLKIRSTKLEDSAMYFCASKQGAVPDTQYFGPGTRLTVL.

The chain has TRBV6-2 or TRBV6-3 and TRBJ2-1; the match to TRBD1 covers 10 bases. The ends lost 5 bases at V and 5 bases at J; junction bases unmatched: 9. CDR3 length: 16 amino acids. Germline CDR1 is MNHEY and CDR2 is SVGEGT. CDR3 DNA: TGTGCCAGCAGTCATACCCCGGGACAGGGGAACAATGAGCAGTTCTTC. Translated: CASSHTPGQGNNEQFF.